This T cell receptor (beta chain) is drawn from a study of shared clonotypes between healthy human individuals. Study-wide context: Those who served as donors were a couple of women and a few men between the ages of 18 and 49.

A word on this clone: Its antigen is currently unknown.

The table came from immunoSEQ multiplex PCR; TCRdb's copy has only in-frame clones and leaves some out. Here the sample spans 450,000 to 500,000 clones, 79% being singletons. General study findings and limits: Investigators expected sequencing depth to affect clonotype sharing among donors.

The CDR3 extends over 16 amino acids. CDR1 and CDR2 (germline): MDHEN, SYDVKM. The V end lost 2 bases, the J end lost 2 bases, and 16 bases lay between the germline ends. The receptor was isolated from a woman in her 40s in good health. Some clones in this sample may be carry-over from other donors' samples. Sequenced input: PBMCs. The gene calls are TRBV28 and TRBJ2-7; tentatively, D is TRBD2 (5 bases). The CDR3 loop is CASSLIGSVKAYEQYF. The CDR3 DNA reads TGTGCCAGCAGTTTAATAGGGAGCGTCAAAGCCTACGAGCAGTACTTC.